The 6 T cell receptor beta chains below come from one sample, sequenced in a study of Ad26.COV2.S vaccination and SARS-CoV-2 variants (dated by TCRdb to the early 2020s). The treatment or condition label, as the study defines it: around 19 received Ad26.COV2.S at low or high dose, single or two shots; 5 received placebo; per-sample allocation not given. Repertoires of vaccine and placebo recipients were sequenced from samples taken on day 63 after the first injection. Preparation of the library involved the immunoSEQ multiplex PCR assay. TCRdb took this table from immuneACCESS and kept in-frame rearrangements with V and J called. Such tables lack part of the clones; where checked against another copy, unresolved V genes explain under half of the gap, and the rest is unexplained. The sample table holds 350,000 to 550,000 clones, of which about 91% were seen once. The ten largest clones represent around 2.6% of the sample.

The sequenced sample was peripheral blood, obtained in a trial of Ad26.COV2.S vaccine versus placebo. The receptors come from a person between 18 and 59 years old who received the Ad26.COV2.S COVID-19 vaccine or a placebo.

The chain links TRBV6-5 to TRBJ2-3; 7 nucleotides match TRBD2. CDR1 and CDR2 (germline): MNHEY, SVGAGI. V was clipped by 1 base and J by 2 bases; unmatched bases: 3. This CDR3 has 15 residues. The DNA for the CDR3 is TGTGCCAGCAGTTACTGGGAGGGACCCACAGATACGCAGTATTTT. It translates to CASSYWEGPTDTQYF.

This chain links TRBV7-6 with TRBJ2-7, with D possibly called TRBD1 or TRBD2 (5 bases each). The CDR3 extends over 15 amino acids. Trimming stripped 5 bases from V and 3 bases from J, with 17 bases between. Germline loops: CDR1 SGHVS, CDR2 FNYEAQ. The chain's CDR3 is CASSPRIGEYYEQYF. Here the CDR3 DNA reads TGTGCCAGCAGCCCCCGGATAGGGGAGTACTACGAGCAGTACTTC. Full variable domain (outside the CDR3, taken from reference TRBV7-6 and TRBJ2-7): GAGVSQSPRYKVTKRGQDVALRCDPISGHVSLYWYRQALGQGPEFLTYFNYEAQQDKSGLPNDRFSAERPEGSISTLTIQRTEQRDSAMYRCASSPRIGEYYEQYFGPGTRLTVT.

The chain uses TRBV5-1 and TRBJ2-7; the D is unclear. Germline lookup yields CDR1 SGHRS and CDR2 YFSETQ. V lost 2 bases and J lost 2, with 14 bases in between. CDR3 length: 15 residues. The CDR3 region has the DNA TGCGCCAGCAGCTTAGGGTACGGACCAGCCTACGAGCAGTACGTC. It encodes CASSLGYGPAYEQYV.

The genes are TRBV9 and TRBJ2-3; TRBD2 agrees at 7 bases. V lost 5 bases and J lost 2; bases outside the gene matches: 5. The germline V gene encodes CDR1 SGDLS and CDR2 YYNGEE. This CDR3 contains 14 residues. The CDR3 nucleotides read TGTGCCAGCAGTCTTAGCGGGCACACAGATACGCAGTATTTT. It is translated as CASSLSGHTDTQYF.

In the case of this clone: A read error may produce the germline difference seen at one junction end. V is TRBV3-1 (or the pseudogene TRBV3-2) and J is TRBJ2-1; 8 nucleotides line up with TRBD1. This CDR3 has 11 amino acids. The germline gives CDR1 LGHDT, CDR2 YNNKEL (reference sequence). The CDR3 DNA follows: TGTGCCAGCGGCCAGGGGGCCGAGCAGTTCTTC. Amino acid sequence: CASGQGAEQFF.

The chain carries TRBV6-5 and TRBJ2-1; 10 positions agree with TRBD2. CDR1 is MNHEY, CDR2 SVGAGI, per germline. The CDR3 sequence is 14 residues long. Trimming cost V 6 bases and J 3 bases; bases outside gene matches: 2. Written as DNA, the CDR3 is TGTGCCAGCAGCCGACTAGCGGGCTACAATGAGCAGTTCTTC. It is translated as CASSRLAGYNEQFF.